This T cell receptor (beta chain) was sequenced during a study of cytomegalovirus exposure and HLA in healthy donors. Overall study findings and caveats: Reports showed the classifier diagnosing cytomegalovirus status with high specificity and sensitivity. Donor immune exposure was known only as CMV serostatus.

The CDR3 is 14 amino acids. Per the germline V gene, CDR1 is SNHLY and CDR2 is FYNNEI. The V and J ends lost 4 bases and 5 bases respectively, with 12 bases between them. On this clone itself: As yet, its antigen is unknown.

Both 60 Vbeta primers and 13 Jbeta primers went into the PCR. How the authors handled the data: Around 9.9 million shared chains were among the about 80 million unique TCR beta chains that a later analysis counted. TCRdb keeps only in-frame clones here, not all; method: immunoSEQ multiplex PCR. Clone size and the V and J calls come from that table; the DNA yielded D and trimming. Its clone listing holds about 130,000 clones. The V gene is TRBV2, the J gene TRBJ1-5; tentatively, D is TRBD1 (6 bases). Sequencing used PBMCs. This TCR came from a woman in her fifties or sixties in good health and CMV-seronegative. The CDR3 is CASSVDSRDQPQHF. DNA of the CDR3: TGTGCCAGCAGTGTGGACAGCCGAGATCAGCCCCAGCATTTT.